Below are 29 T cell receptor beta chains sequenced from a single sample in a study of OX40 agonist ivuxolimab in advanced cancers. TCRdb's table, derived via immunoSEQ multiplex PCR, lists solely in-frame clones and lacks some. The sample contains more than 40,000 clones, over 75% of which appear only once. Sequences were derived from CD4+ or CD8+ T cells sorted from blood, sampled in a trial of the OX40 agonist ivuxolimab. These receptor sequences come from an adult with an advanced solid tumor such as melanoma, head and neck, liver or kidney cancer.

The chain uses TRBV9 and TRBJ2-3; D gene ambiguous. The germline gives CDR1 SGDLS, CDR2 YYNGEE. The CDR3 spans 15 residues. Between the trimmed V and J ends, which lost 2 bases and 4 bases, there was a span of 14 bases. CDR3 region: CASSVGLMGADTQYF. The CDR3 DNA reads as TGTGCCAGCAGCGTGGGTTTGATGGGCGCAGATACGCAGTATTTT. Variable domain in full (rest from reference TRBV9 and TRBJ2-3): DSGVTQTPKHLITATGQRVTLRCSPRSGDLSVYWYQQSLDQGLQFLIQYYNGEERAKGNILERFSAQQFPDLHSELNLSSLELGDSALYFCASSVGLMGADTQYFGPGTRLTVL.

This clone was observed once. V is TRBV29-1 and J is TRBJ2-7; D may be TRBD1 (5 bases). CDR1 is SQVTM and CDR2 is ANQGSEA in the germline V gene. Trimming removed 3 bases at V and 4 bases at J, with 10 bases between. This CDR3 has 12 residues. Written as DNA, the CDR3 is TGCAGCGTTGAGGTCAGGGCTTACGAGCAGTACTTC. It codes for CSVEVRAYEQYF.

The chain combines TRBV5-1 with TRBJ1-1; D remains unclear. The CDR3 extends over 11 amino acids. Germline lookup yields CDR1 SGHRS and CDR2 YFSETQ. The germline V and J ends were trimmed by 5 bases and 6 bases, with 8 bases remaining between them. CDR3 loop: CASRGLAEAFF. The CDR3, as DNA: TGCGCCAGCAGGGGTTTAGCTGAAGCTTTCTTT.

The chain joins TRBV27 to TRBJ2-2; 9 bases are a match to TRBD2. CDR3 length: 17 residues. V trimming: 3 bases; J trimming: 6 bases; junction bases outside the gene matches: 11. Germline V gene lookup returns CDR1 MNHEY and CDR2 SMNVEV (reference sequence). The DNA for the CDR3 is TGTGCCAGCAGTTTCACGGCGGGCGGGAGGGCGTCCGGGGAGCTGTTTTTT. Amino acid sequence: CASSFTAGGRASGELFF.

V usage is TRBV5-1 and J usage is TRBJ2-7, with 7 bases that match TRBD1. The V and J ends lost 0 bases and 3 bases, in that order; junction bases with no gene match: 3. The CDR3 runs to 14 residues. Germline V gives CDR1 SGHRS, CDR2 YFSETQ. CDR3 sequence: CASSLEAGGYEQYV. CDR3 DNA sequence: TGCGCCAGCAGCTTGGAGGCAGGGGGCTACGAGCAGTACGTC.

This clone was picked up one time. V usage is TRBV7-8 and J usage is TRBJ1-1; the match to TRBD1 covers 7 bases. Germline CDR1 and CDR2: SGHVS and FQNEAQ. The CDR3 is made up of 16 amino acids. V lost 5 bases and J lost 2; bases outside the gene matches: 11. CDR3: CASSHGGGKENTEAFF. The CDR3 bases are TGTGCCAGCAGCCACGGAGGGGGCAAGGAAAACACTGAAGCTTTCTTT.

The chain combines TRBV5-1 with TRBJ2-1; D is unresolved. The CDR3 is made up of 15 amino acids. Germline V gives CDR1 SGHRS, CDR2 YFSETQ. V lost 0 bases and J lost 3, with 10 bases in between. The CDR3 DNA sequence: TGCGCCAGCAGCTTGGAGGGCAGCAGCTACAATGAGCAGTTCTTC. It is translated as CASSLEGSSYNEQFF.

CDR3: CSVDGRSSYNEQFF. CDR3 DNA: TGCAGCGTTGATGGCAGGAGCTCCTACAATGAGCAGTTCTTC. The V and J genes are TRBV29-1 and TRBJ2-1; unclear D gene. Germline V gene sequence: CDR1 SQVTM, CDR2 ANQGSEA. The germline V and J ends were trimmed by 3 bases and 0 bases, with 9 bases remaining between them. This CDR3 comprises 14 residues.

This chain connects TRBV5-5 to TRBJ1-5, with unresolved D. This CDR3 spans 14 amino acids. Germline CDR1 reads SGHKS; CDR2 reads YYEKEE (reference sequence). The V end was cut by 2 bases, the J end by 0 bases, with 6 bases between. The CDR3 DNA reads TGTGCCAGCAGCTTTTTTGATAGCAATCAGCCCCAGCATTTT. Its translation: CASSFFDSNQPQHF.

V gene TRBV15 combines with J gene TRBJ1-2; no reliable D call. The V and J ends lost 0 bases and 3 bases respectively, with 14 bases between them. Per the germline V gene, CDR1 is LNHNV and CDR2 is YYDKDF (reference sequence). The CDR3 runs to 16 residues. The chain's CDR3 is CATSRESGRVDYGYTF. CDR3 DNA: TGTGCCACCAGCAGAGAGTCCGGTAGAGTCGACTATGGCTACACCTTC.

The chain carries TRBV30 and TRBJ2-7, with TRBD1 identical over 7 bases. This CDR3 contains 15 residues. Germline CDR1 GTSNPN, CDR2 SVGIG (reference sequence). Trimming cost V 5 bases and J 0 bases; bases outside gene matches: 10. DNA of the CDR3: TGTGCCTGGGGAAGCCGACAGGGTAGCTCCTACGAGCAGTACTTC. It specifies CAWGSRQGSSYEQYF.

This rearrangement joins TRBV7-9 to TRBJ2-5; possible D gene TRBD2, 5 bases. This CDR3 region has 17 residues. In germline, CDR1 is SEHNR, CDR2 FQNEAQ (reference sequence). V was pared by 1 base and J by 5 bases, with 20 bases between. The CDR3 bases are TGTGCCAGCAGCTTAGTATGGGCCTTGGGGAGTAGCGAGACCCAGTACTTC. Translation: CASSLVWALGSSETQYF.

The chain recombines TRBV9 with TRBJ1-5, with unresolved D. V was cut by 3 bases and J by 3 bases, with 7 bases left in between. This CDR3 spans 13 amino acids. The germline CDR1 and CDR2 sequences are SGDLS and YYNGEE. The CDR3 DNA sequence: TGTGCCAGCAGCGGGGGTCTCAATCAGCCCCAGCATTTT. Protein: CASSGGLNQPQHF.

V is TRBV11-2 and J is TRBJ1-6; the D is unclear. This CDR3 has 14 amino acids. V lost 3 bases and J 9 bases, leaving 12 bases between the germline ends. CDR1 and CDR2 from the germline V gene are SGHAT and FQNNGV. The CDR3 loop reads CASSFGMNFSPLHF. For the CDR3, the DNA is TGTGCCAGCAGCTTCGGCATGAACTTTTCACCCCTCCACTTT.

The V and J genes are TRBV27 and TRBJ2-7; 7 nucleotides line up with TRBD1. V trimming: 2 bases; J trimming: 3 bases; junction bases outside the gene matches: 10. The CDR3 sequence is 16 residues long. Germline V gene lookup returns CDR1 MNHEY and CDR2 SMNVEV (reference sequence). CDR3 region: CASSLSVGTVFYEQYF. Written as DNA, the CDR3 is TGTGCCAGCAGTTTAAGTGTCGGGACAGTTTTCTACGAGCAGTACTTC.

V gene TRBV4-1 combines with J gene TRBJ2-4, with 9 bases identical to TRBD1. The V and J ends lost 1 base and 13 bases, in that order; junction bases with no gene match: 2. The CDR3 covers 12 residues. CDR1 is MGHRA, CDR2 YSYEKL, per germline. CDR3 region: CASSQVGQGQYF. The DNA of the CDR3 is TGCGCCAGCAGCCAAGTTGGACAGGGGCAGTACTTC.

The chain combines TRBV7-2 with TRBJ2-2, with D maybe TRBD2 (6 bases). This CDR3 comprises 17 residues. Trimming stripped 0 bases from V and 2 bases from J, with 13 bases between. Looked up from germline, CDR1 is SGHTA and CDR2 is FQGNSA. CDR3 sequence reads: CASSLALGTFNTGELFF. CDR3 nucleotide sequence: TGTGCCAGCAGCTTAGCTCTCGGGACTTTTAACACCGGGGAGCTGTTTTTT.

The V call is TRBV15, the J call TRBJ2-3, with TRBD2 matching over 7 bases. With 3 bases clipped from V and 1 base from J, the junction kept 4 bases outside the gene matches. CDR3 size: 15 residues. Germline loops: CDR1 LNHNV, CDR2 YYDKDF (reference sequence). CDR3 in DNA: TGTGCCACCAGCAGCGGACTAGAGGGCACAGATACGCAGTATTTT. This sequence encodes CATSSGLEGTDTQYF.

The V gene is TRBV30, the J gene TRBJ1-1; D possibly corresponds to TRBD1 (6 bases). This CDR3 is built from 13 residues. The ends were cut back, 4 bases at V and 0 bases at J, with 9 bases in the middle. Per the germline V gene, CDR1 is GTSNPN and CDR2 is SVGIG (reference sequence). The CDR3 region is CAWNRVLNTEAFF. CDR3 DNA: TGTGCCTGGAACAGGGTATTGAACACTGAAGCTTTCTTT.

This sequence joins TRBV19 and TRBJ2-7; 7 nucleotides align to TRBD1. The CDR3 sequence is 16 residues long. V shed 1 base and J 3 bases; nucleotides not matched to a gene: 9. Germline lookup yields CDR1 LNHDA and CDR2 SQIVND (reference sequence). The DNA of the CDR3 is TGTGCCAGTAGTATAGGACAGGGTTTAGAAGGCTACGAGCAGTACTTC. Protein product: CASSIGQGLEGYEQYF.

The rearrangement joins TRBV6-4 to TRBJ2-1, with unresolved D. V lost 3 bases and J 3 bases, leaving 9 bases between the germline ends. The CDR3 totals 14 residues. Germline-derived CDR1 and CDR2 are MRHNA and SNTAGT. In DNA, the CDR3 is TGTGCCAGCAGTGAGCATCTGGACTACAATGAGCAGTTCTTC. It specifies CASSEHLDYNEQFF.

The chain combines TRBV15 with TRBJ2-3; 7 bases agree with TRBD1. CDR1 and CDR2 from the germline V gene are LNHNV and YYDKDF (reference sequence). This CDR3 is built from 16 residues. The ends lost 6 bases at V and 4 bases at J; junction bases unmatched: 13. CDR3: CATSTGQFVGADTQYF. CDR3 DNA: TGTGCCACCAGTACGGGACAGTTCGTCGGGGCAGATACGCAGTATTTT. The full variable domain, its missing parts supplied by reference TRBV15 and TRBJ2-3, is DAMVIQNPRYQVTQFGKPVTLSCSQTLNHNVMYWYQQKSSQAPKLLFHYYDKDFNNEADTPDNFQSRRPNTSFCFLDIRSPGLGDTAMYLCATSTGQFVGADTQYFGPGTRLTVL.

The sample holds one count of this clone. V is TRBV9 and J is TRBJ1-1; D gene ambiguous. Germline V gives CDR1 SGDLS, CDR2 YYNGEE. CDR3 length: 13 residues. Trimming pared 2 bases from V and 1 base from J, leaving 6 bases between. The CDR3 sequence is CASSVGTNTEAFF. The CDR3 nucleotides read TGTGCCAGCAGCGTCGGCACGAACACTGAAGCTTTCTTT. Filled out from reference TRBV9 and TRBJ1-1, the complete variable domain reads DSGVTQTPKHLITATGQRVTLRCSPRSGDLSVYWYQQSLDQGLQFLIQYYNGEERAKGNILERFSAQQFPDLHSELNLSSLELGDSALYFCASSVGTNTEAFFGQGTRLTVV.

The V call is TRBV4-3, the J call TRBJ1-1; possibly TRBD1 for D (6 bases). The CDR3 contains 15 residues. CDR1 and CDR2 from the germline V gene are LGHNA and YSLEER. The V end was cut by 0 bases, the J end by 4 bases, with 12 bases between. The DNA of the CDR3 is TGCGCCAGCAGCCAAGAGGGGGGCTTGGGCACTGAAGCTTTCTTT. Translating gives CASSQEGGLGTEAFF.

V usage is TRBV15 and J usage is TRBJ2-2, with 7 positions matching TRBD2. The CDR3 is 17 amino acids. J gave up 6 bases and V 0 bases, and 10 bases lay outside the gene matches. The germline gives CDR1 LNHNV, CDR2 YYDKDF (reference sequence). The CDR3 sequence is CATSRDFRLATSGELFF. The CDR3 nucleotides read TGTGCCACCAGCAGAGATTTTAGACTAGCAACGTCCGGGGAGCTGTTTTTT.

The chain is built from TRBV5-6 and TRBJ1-1; D is unresolved. The CDR3 is made up of 12 amino acids. V lost 0 bases and J 7 bases, leaving 7 bases between the germline ends. Germline V gives CDR1 SGHDT, CDR2 YYEEEE. The CDR3 coding sequence is TGTGCCAGCAGCTTGGGTGGCTTTGAAGCTTTCTTT. Its translation: CASSLGGFEAFF.

The chain recombines TRBV4-2 with TRBJ2-7; TRBD2 matches 10 bases. Germline V lookup: CDR1 LGHNA, CDR2 YNFKEQ. V lost 3 bases, J lost 6 bases, and 5 bases stayed unmatched. The CDR3 has 14 amino acids. CDR3 residues: CASSQLAGAGEQYF. The CDR3, as DNA: TGTGCCAGCAGCCAGCTAGCGGGAGCTGGCGAGCAGTACTTC.

The genes are TRBV4-1 and TRBJ1-1; D gene ambiguous. Germline lookup yields CDR1 MGHRA and CDR2 YSYEKL. V was shortened by 4 bases and J by 0 bases, with 12 bases between the two germline ends. The CDR3 length is 15 residues. The CDR3 loop reads CASSPRGTLNTEAFF. In DNA form, the CDR3 reads TGCGCCAGCAGCCCTAGAGGTACTCTGAACACTGAAGCTTTCTTT.

The rearrangement links TRBV6-6 to TRBJ2-7, with TRBD2 identical over 12 bases. This CDR3 region has 15 residues. V lost 6 bases, J lost 3 bases, and 6 bases stayed unmatched. Germline V gene data show CDR1 as MNHNY and CDR2 as SVGAGI (reference sequence). The CDR3 DNA follows: TGTGCCAGCAGCCAGACTAGCGGGGGATACTACGAGCAGTACGTC. Amino acids: CASSQTSGGYYEQYV.